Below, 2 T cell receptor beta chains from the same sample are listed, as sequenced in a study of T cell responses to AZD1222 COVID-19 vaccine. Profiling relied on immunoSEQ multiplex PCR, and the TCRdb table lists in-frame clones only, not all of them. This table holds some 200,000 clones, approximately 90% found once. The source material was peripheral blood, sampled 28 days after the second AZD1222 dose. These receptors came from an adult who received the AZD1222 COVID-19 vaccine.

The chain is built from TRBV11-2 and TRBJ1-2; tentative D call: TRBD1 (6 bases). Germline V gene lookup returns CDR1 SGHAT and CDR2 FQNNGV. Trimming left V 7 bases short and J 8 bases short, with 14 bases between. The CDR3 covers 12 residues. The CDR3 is CASNFRGWGYTF. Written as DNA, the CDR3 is TGTGCCAGCAACTTCAGGGGATGGGGCTACACCTTC.

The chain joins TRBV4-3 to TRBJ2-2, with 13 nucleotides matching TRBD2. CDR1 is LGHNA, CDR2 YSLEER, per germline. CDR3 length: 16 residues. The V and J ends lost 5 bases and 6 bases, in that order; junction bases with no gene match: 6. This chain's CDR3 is CASSFRTSGSPGELFF. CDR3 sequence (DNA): TGCGCCAGCAGCTTCCGGACTAGCGGGAGCCCCGGGGAGCTGTTTTTT.